This entry is about one TCR beta chain. Its antigen is still unknown. The sample belongs to a study of cytomegalovirus exposure and HLA in healthy donors. Study-wide results and caveats: Researchers reported in a later analysis that a missense DCLRE1C variant was tied to TCR beta V- and J-gene trimming. 164 TCR beta chains were listed as cytomegalovirus-associated.

A multiplex PCR was run with 60 Vbeta primers and 13 Jbeta primers. Sequencing used immunoSEQ multiplex PCR; TCRdb keeps in-frame clones, though not all of them. This table has 150,000 to 200,000 clones, about four fifths appearing once. The CDR3 has 15 amino acids. Germline V gene lookup returns CDR1 SGHRS and CDR2 YFSETQ. Trimming took 0 bases from V and 7 from J; bases not matched to a gene: 4. This TCR was recovered from a male donor in good health and CMV-seronegative. V gene TRBV5-1 combines with J gene TRBJ1-6; 7 positions agree with TRBD1. The sequenced sample consisted of PBMCs. This CDR3 reads CASSLAGGQNSPLHF. Here the CDR3 DNA reads TGCGCCAGCAGCTTGGCCGGGGGACAGAATTCACCCCTCCACTTT.